The 14 T cell receptor beta chains in this list originate from one sample, sequenced in a study of response to subunit inactivated influenza vaccine. TCRdb itself ran the RT-PCR reads through MiXCR, one entry per CDR3 protein. The sample lists about 240,000 distinct CDR3 sequences; 9% to 15% were seen once. Specimen: non-naive T cells sorted from PBMCs, collected around 14 days before vaccination. The receptors here all came from a man in his fifties who received an inactivated influenza vaccine.

This clonotype was found many times. V is TRBV12-3 or TRBV12-4 and J is TRBJ1-2; no reliable D call. The CDR3 extends over 11 amino acids. The germline V and J ends were trimmed by 3 bases and 1 base, with 0 bases remaining between them. This chain's CDR3 is CASSFNYGYTF. CDR3 coding DNA: TGTGCCAGCAGTTTTAACTATGGCTACACCTTC.

The chain combines TRBV4-2 with TRBJ1-5, with D unclear. The germline gives CDR1 LGHNA, CDR2 YNFKEQ. The CDR3 contains 14 residues. V shed 4 bases and J shed 5 bases, with 12 bases lying between them. The CDR3 loop reads CASSLEGGYQPQHF. In nucleotides, the CDR3 is TGTGCCAGCAGCCTGGAGGGCGGCTATCAGCCCCAGCATTTT.

This chain joins TRBV2 and TRBJ1-5; 7 nucleotides agree with TRBD1. V dropped 4 bases and J dropped 4; count of bases not matched to a gene: 7. There are 15 residues in the CDR3. From germline, CDR1 is SNHLY and CDR2 FYNNEI. The CDR3 region has the DNA TGTGCCAGCAGTGTATTGGGACAGAATAATCAGCCCCAGCATTTT. Amino acid sequence: CASSVLGQNNQPQHF. The full variable domain, rest sourced from reference TRBV2 and TRBJ1-5, is EPEVTQTPSHQVTQMGQEVILRCVPISNHLYFYWYRQILGQKVEFLVSFYNNEISEKSEIFDDQFSVERPDGSNFTLKIRSTKLEDSAMYFCASSVLGQNNQPQHFGDGTRLSIL.

The V and J genes are TRBV30 and TRBJ2-2; D is uncertain. Trimming cost V 0 bases and J 6 bases, with 8 bases left between them. The CDR3 contains 13 residues. CDR1 and CDR2 (germline): GTSNPN, SVGIG (reference sequence). DNA of the CDR3: TGTGCCTGGAGTGTAGCCAGAGCCGGGGAGCTGTTTTTT. Translating gives CAWSVARAGELFF.

This clonotype has just a few counts. The rearrangement links TRBV13 to TRBJ2-3, with no clear D. The CDR3 has 13 residues. The germline gives CDR1 PRHDT, CDR2 FYEKMQ (reference sequence). Trimming removed 2 bases from V and 6 bases from J, with 9 bases in between. CDR3 residues: CASSLNAVDTQYF. CDR3 in DNA: TGTGCCAGCAGCTTAAACGCTGTGGATACGCAGTATTTT.

In its sample, this clonotype was seen many times. V and J are TRBV20-1 and TRBJ2-7, with D hard to call. The CDR3 is made up of 11 amino acids. V was pared by 3 bases and J by 5 bases, with 8 bases between. Germline assignment: CDR1 DFQATT and CDR2 SNEGSKA (reference sequence). The CDR3 protein is CSASPTHEQYF. The DNA for the CDR3 is TGCAGTGCTAGTCCCACCCACGAGCAGTACTTC.

This clonotype was picked up many times. CDR3 nucleotides: TGCAGCGTTACCAATCGCGGGACCCCCTACGAGCAGTACTTC. This sequence encodes CSVTNRGTPYEQYF. This chain joins TRBV29-1 and TRBJ2-7; D might be TRBD2 (6 bases). The length of the CDR3 is 14 residues. The germline V gene has CDR1 SQVTM and CDR2 ANQGSEA. Trimming cost V 5 bases and J 2 bases, with 16 bases left between them.

This clonotype was counted many times. This chain links TRBV12-3 or TRBV12-4 with TRBJ2-7; no firm D call. The CDR3 contains 11 residues. Between the trimmed V and J ends, which lost 2 bases and 4 bases, there was a span of 3 bases. The CDR3 DNA follows: TGTGCCAGCAGTTTACAGTACGAGCAGTACTTC. Protein sequence: CASSLQYEQYF.

The table lists this clonotype with many counts. The J gene is TRBJ2-4, the V gene TRBV18; 7 positions match TRBD1. Germline loops: CDR1 KGHSH, CDR2 LQKENI. V was clipped by 6 bases and J by 0 bases; unmatched bases: 8. CDR3 length: 16 residues. CDR3: CASSGTKGAAKNIQYF. The DNA of the CDR3 is TGTGCCAGCTCGGGGACCAAGGGGGCAGCCAAAAACATTCAGTACTTC.

This clonotype was seen many times. This chain links TRBV7-2 with TRBJ2-3; 9 positions match TRBD2. The germline CDR1 and CDR2 sequences are SGHTA and FQGNSA. The CDR3 sequence is 17 residues long. The J segment lost 5 bases and the V segment lost 2 bases, leaving 11 bases of the junction unmatched. CDR3 protein: CASSLSYLGREGDTQYF. The CDR3, as DNA: TGTGCCAGCAGCTTATCTTACCTCGGGCGGGAGGGAGATACGCAGTATTTT.

In its sample, this clonotype was seen a few times. The V and J genes are TRBV7-9 and TRBJ1-2, with D possibly matching TRBD1 (5 bases). The CDR3 consists of 15 residues. In germline, CDR1 is SEHNR, CDR2 FQNEAQ (reference sequence). V was pared by 5 bases and J by 4 bases, with 17 bases between. The CDR3 nucleotides are TGTGCCAGCAGCGTACCAGGGAGAGGGAGCTATGGCTACACCTTC. Its protein is CASSVPGRGSYGYTF. Full variable domain (remainder filled in from reference TRBV7-9 and TRBJ1-2): DTGVSQNPRHKITKRGQNVTFRCDPISEHNRLYWYRQTLGQGPEFLTYFQNEAQLEKSRLLSDRFSAERPKGSFSTLEIQRTEQGDSAMYLCASSVPGRGSYGYTFGSGTRLTVV.

This clonotype was counted between two and nine times. The rearrangement uses TRBV4-2 and TRBJ2-2; 15 nucleotides align to TRBD2. The junction had 6 bases not matched to a gene; V was cut back by 3 bases and J by 4 bases. In germline, CDR1 is LGHNA, CDR2 YNFKEQ. The CDR3 has 18 amino acids. The CDR3, as DNA: TGTGCCAGCAGCCATGGACTAGCGGGGGGGCCGCGCACCGGGGAGCTGTTTTTT. Its protein is CASSHGLAGGPRTGELFF.

This clonotype was seen repeatedly, ten times or more. The chain recombines TRBV12-3 or TRBV12-4 with TRBJ2-3; 8 nucleotides align to TRBD2. The J segment lost 4 bases and the V segment lost 7 bases, leaving 4 bases of the junction unmatched. The CDR3 contains 13 residues. CDR3 in DNA: TGTGCCAGCATGTCGCGGGGGGCAGATACGCAGTATTTT. As protein: CASMSRGADTQYF.

This clonotype was observed a handful of times. This chain links TRBV19 with TRBJ2-2, with D unresolved. Between the trimmed V and J ends, which lost 4 bases and 0 bases, there was a span of 6 bases. The CDR3 runs to 14 residues. The germline CDR1 and CDR2 sequences are LNHDA and SQIVND (reference sequence). This CDR3 is CASSTQSNTGELFF. CDR3 nucleotides: TGTGCCAGTAGTACCCAGTCGAACACCGGGGAGCTGTTTTTT.